This T cell receptor (beta chain) was captured in a study of blood T cell repertoires in COVID-19. The germline V and J ends were trimmed by 1 base and 0 bases, with 9 bases remaining between them. Germline values: CDR1 LGHNA, CDR2 YSLEER. The CDR3 covers 15 residues. The protocol was immunoSEQ multiplex PCR, while the TCRdb copy is restricted to in-frame clones and leaves out a portion. The repertoire holds 300,000 to 450,000 clones, with roughly 84% as singletons. This sequence was found in a woman aged 25 to 39 who had recovered from COVID-19. The chain employs TRBV4-3 and TRBJ1-1; perhaps TRBD1 as D (5 bases). The sample consisted of PBMCs or T cells enriched from blood (not recorded which). Here the CDR3 DNA reads TGCGCCAGCAGCCAAGCGGGACTCCTGAACACTGAAGCTTTCTTT. Protein sequence: CASSQAGLLNTEAFF.